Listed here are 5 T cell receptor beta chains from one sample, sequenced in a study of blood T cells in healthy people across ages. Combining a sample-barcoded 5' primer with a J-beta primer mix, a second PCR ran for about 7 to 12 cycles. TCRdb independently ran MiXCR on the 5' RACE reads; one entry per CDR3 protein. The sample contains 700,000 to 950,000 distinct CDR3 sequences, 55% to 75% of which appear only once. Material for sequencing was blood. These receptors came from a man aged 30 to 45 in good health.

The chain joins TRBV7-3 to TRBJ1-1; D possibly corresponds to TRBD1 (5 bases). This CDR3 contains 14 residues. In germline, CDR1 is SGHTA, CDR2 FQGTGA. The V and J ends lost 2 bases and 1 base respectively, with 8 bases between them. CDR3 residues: CASSLGTPNTEAFF. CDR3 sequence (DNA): TGTGCCAGCAGCTTAGGGACTCCGAACACTGAAGCTTTCTTT.

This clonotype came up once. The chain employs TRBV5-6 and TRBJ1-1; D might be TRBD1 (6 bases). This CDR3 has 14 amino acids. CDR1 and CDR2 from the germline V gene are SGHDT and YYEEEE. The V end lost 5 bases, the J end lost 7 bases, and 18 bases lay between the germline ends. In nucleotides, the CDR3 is TGTGCCAGCAGTAGAGGAACAGGGCAGAGTGAAGCTTTCTTT. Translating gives CASSRGTGQSEAFF.

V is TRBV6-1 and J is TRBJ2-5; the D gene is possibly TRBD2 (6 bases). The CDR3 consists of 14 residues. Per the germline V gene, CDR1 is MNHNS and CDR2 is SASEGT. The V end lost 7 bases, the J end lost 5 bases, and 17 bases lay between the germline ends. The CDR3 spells CASNTGADAETQYF. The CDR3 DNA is TGTGCCAGCAATACGGGAGCGGATGCGGAGACCCAGTACTTC.

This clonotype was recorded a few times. CDR3 DNA: TGTGCCAGCAGTGACCCTACAGGGGCCCTCCACGAGCAGTACTTC. Protein product: CASSDPTGALHEQYF. The chain carries TRBV25-1 and TRBJ2-7, with TRBD1 identical over 7 bases. This CDR3 has 15 amino acids. Germline lookup yields CDR1 MGHDK and CDR2 SYGVNS. The V segment lost 3 bases and the J segment 5 bases; nucleotides outside the gene matches: 10.

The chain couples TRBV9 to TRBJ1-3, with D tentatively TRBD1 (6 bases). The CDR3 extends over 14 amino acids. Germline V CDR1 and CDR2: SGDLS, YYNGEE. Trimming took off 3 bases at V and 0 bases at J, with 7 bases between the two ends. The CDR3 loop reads CASSADSSGNTIYF. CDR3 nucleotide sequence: TGTGCCAGCAGCGCGGACAGCTCTGGAAACACCATATATTTT.